These 19 T cell receptor beta chains were all obtained from the same sample, sequenced in a study of blood T cell repertoires in COVID-19. Clones were sequenced by immunoSEQ multiplex PCR, and TCRdb holds only the in-frame ones, with some missing. Among around 160,000 clones listed, around 84% were seen once. The sequencing sample was made of peripheral blood. All receptors come from a human donor in a cohort sampled during active COVID-19.

The chain uses TRBV5-1 and TRBJ2-1; 7 nucleotides agree with TRBD1. Germline-derived CDR1 and CDR2 are SGHRS and YFSETQ. V trimming: 0 bases; J trimming: 8 bases; junction bases outside the gene matches: 8. The CDR3 is 15 residues long. The CDR3 DNA reads TGCGCCAGCAGCTTGGGACAGGGTTTAATCGATGAGCAGTTCTTC. Protein sequence: CASSLGQGLIDEQFF.

This clone was picked up a small number of times. The V and J genes are TRBV19 and TRBJ1-1; D not resolved. Per the germline V gene, CDR1 is LNHDA and CDR2 is SQIVND (reference sequence). The CDR3 runs to 14 residues. Trimming stripped 0 bases from V and 1 base from J, with 6 bases between. The CDR3 here is CASSIDRRNTEAFF. The CDR3 DNA reads TGTGCCAGTAGTATAGATCGGAGGAACACTGAAGCTTTCTTT. Filled out from reference TRBV19 and TRBJ1-1, the complete variable domain reads DGGITQSPKYLFRKEGQNVTLSCEQNLNHDAMYWYRQDPGQGLRLIYYSQIVNDFQKGDIAEGYSVSREKKESFPLTVTSAQKNPTAFYLCASSIDRRNTEAFFGQGTRLTVV.

The V and J genes are TRBV6-2 or TRBV6-3 and TRBJ1-1, with D hard to call. There are 13 residues in the CDR3. Germline V gene lookup returns CDR1 MNHEY and CDR2 SVGEGT. V lost 2 bases, J lost 7 bases, and 11 bases lay in between. The CDR3 DNA follows: TGTGCCAGCAGTTACGAAGAAACTCTTGAAGCTTTCTTT. Amino acids: CASSYEETLEAFF.

The gene calls are TRBV3-1 (or the pseudogene TRBV3-2) and TRBJ1-2, with D possibly being TRBD1 (6 bases). Per the germline V gene, CDR1 is LGHDT and CDR2 is YNNKEL (reference sequence). Deletions cut 0 bases from V and 11 bases from J, with 13 bases between. This CDR3 is built from 13 residues. The CDR3 coding sequence is TGTGCCAGCAGCCAAGAGACAGGAAGGGAATACACCTTC. The encoded protein is CASSQETGREYTF.

This clone was detected only a few times. The rearrangement links TRBV19 to TRBJ1-1; D not resolved. Per the germline V gene, CDR1 is LNHDA and CDR2 is SQIVND (reference sequence). The CDR3 loop spans 15 amino acids. The V gene lost 6 bases and the J gene lost 0 bases, with 14 bases spanning the gap. The CDR3 region has the DNA TGTGCCAGTAGCCTTGAGGCGTCTTTGAACACTGAAGCTTTCTTT. This gives the protein CASSLEASLNTEAFF.

The chain has TRBV19 and TRBJ1-2; D uncertain. Germline CDR1 LNHDA, CDR2 SQIVND (reference sequence). There are 12 residues in the CDR3. Trimming shortened V by 8 bases and J by 4 bases, and 11 bases separated the two germline ends. CDR3 nucleotides: TGTGCCAGTGAGGGAGGATTCTATGGCTACACCTTC. Its protein product is CASEGGFYGYTF.

The chain uses TRBV6-2 or TRBV6-3 and TRBJ1-5; 12 positions agree with TRBD1. The V gene's germline CDR1 is MNHEY and CDR2 SVGEGT. Unmatched junction bases numbered 7, after V lost 4 bases and J lost 6 bases. CDR3 length: 16 residues. DNA of the CDR3: TGTGCCAGCAGTTCCTCGGGACAGGGGGCCCGTCAGCCCCAGCATTTT. Amino acid sequence: CASSSSGQGARQPQHF.

This clone appeared once. This chain links TRBV6-5 with TRBJ2-1; 9 nucleotides match TRBD1. Trimming cost V 6 bases and J 1 base; bases outside gene matches: 4. The CDR3 has 15 amino acids. The germline V gene has CDR1 MNHEY and CDR2 SVGAGI. CDR3 in DNA: TGTGCCAGCAGCCTAGACAGGGGGTCCTACAATGAGCAGTTCTTC. Translation gives CASSLDRGSYNEQFF.

The chain is built from TRBV3-1 (or the pseudogene TRBV3-2) and TRBJ2-7; a weak D match, TRBD2 (5 bases). There are 16 residues in the CDR3. Germline V gene sequence: CDR1 LGHDT, CDR2 YNNKEL (reference sequence). With 4 bases removed from V and 5 bases from J, the gap between germline ends came to 21 bases. The CDR3 bases are TGTGCCAGCAGCCGCCAAACCAAACGGCTAGCTCACGAGCAGTACTTC. This encodes CASSRQTKRLAHEQYF.

This chain connects TRBV7-9 to TRBJ1-5; the match to TRBD1 covers 8 bases. V shed 5 bases, J shed 6 bases, and the junction held 12 bases outside the gene matches. CDR3 length equals 16 residues. The germline V gene has CDR1 SEHNR and CDR2 FQNEAQ (reference sequence). CDR3 nucleotides: TGTGCCAGCAGCCCCTTCGGACAGGGACGGAGTCAGCCCCAGCATTTT. Encoded protein: CASSPFGQGRSQPQHF. Drawing the rest from reference TRBV7-9 and TRBJ1-5, the complete variable domain is DTGVSQNPRHKITKRGQNVTFRCDPISEHNRLYWYRQTLGQGPEFLTYFQNEAQLEKSRLLSDRFSAERPKGSFSTLEIQRTEQGDSAMYLCASSPFGQGRSQPQHFGDGTRLSIL.

The chain links TRBV5-1 to TRBJ2-3; 9 nucleotides match TRBD2. V gave up 4 bases and J gave up 5 bases; unmatched junction bases: 8. The germline gives CDR1 SGHRS, CDR2 YFSETQ. This CDR3 spans 15 amino acids. In DNA form, the CDR3 reads TGCGCCAGCAGCCCCCCGGGACTAGCAGTAGATACGCAGTATTTT. This sequence encodes CASSPPGLAVDTQYF.

This clone was found once. This chain uses TRBV28 with TRBJ1-2; D possibly corresponds to TRBD1 (6 bases). The V end lost 1 base, the J end lost 8 bases, and 11 bases lay between the germline ends. Germline values: CDR1 MDHEN, CDR2 SYDVKM. This CDR3 has 13 amino acids. The CDR3 is CASSLSGVGGYTF. CDR3 DNA: TGTGCCAGCAGTTTATCAGGGGTAGGGGGCTACACCTTC.

The genes are TRBV18 and TRBJ2-2, with a weak D call TRBD1 (5 bases). The CDR3 contains 14 residues. Trimming left V 3 bases short and J 4 bases short, with 9 bases between. The germline V gene has CDR1 KGHSH and CDR2 LQKENI. The CDR3 DNA is TGTGCCAGCTCACCGACAGCCCTCACCGGGGAGCTGTTTTTT. It is translated as CASSPTALTGELFF.

This rearrangement joins TRBV13 to TRBJ2-3; no firm D call. Germline V gives CDR1 PRHDT, CDR2 FYEKMQ (reference sequence). With 0 bases removed from V and 0 bases from J, the gap between germline ends came to 10 bases. CDR3 length equals 16 residues. The CDR3 loop is CASSLGPPRSTDTQYF. The CDR3, as DNA: TGTGCCAGCAGCTTAGGGCCTCCTAGAAGCACAGATACGCAGTATTTT.

The chain employs TRBV7-9 and TRBJ1-1, with no clear D. The germline gives CDR1 SEHNR, CDR2 FQNEAQ (reference sequence). The CDR3 loop spans 13 amino acids. V lost 5 bases, J lost 4 bases, and 11 bases lay in between. The CDR3 here is CASSRAGGTEAFF. The CDR3 nucleotides read TGTGCCAGCAGCCGAGCTGGTGGCACTGAAGCTTTCTTT.

This clone was found once. This chain uses TRBV3-1 (or the pseudogene TRBV3-2) with TRBJ1-2, with D perhaps TRBD1 (6 bases). V lost 2 bases to trimming and J lost 4 bases, with 11 bases between them. CDR1 and CDR2 (germline): LGHDT, YNNKEL (reference sequence). The CDR3 is 14 amino acids. The CDR3 bases are TGTGCCAGCAGCCAATCAGACAGGCCCTATGGCTACACCTTC. Amino acid sequence: CASSQSDRPYGYTF.

V and J are TRBV10-3 and TRBJ1-2, with 7 bases lining up with TRBD1. The CDR3 is 11 residues long. The V and J ends lost 9 bases and 4 bases, in that order; junction bases with no gene match: 2. Germline CDR1 reads ENHRY; CDR2 reads SYGVKD. In nucleotides, the CDR3 is TGTGCCATGCGGGACAGCTATGGCTACACCTTC. It codes for CAMRDSYGYTF.

The chain carries TRBV6-4 and TRBJ1-6; 7 nucleotides match TRBD1. J was trimmed by 0 bases and V by 6 bases; bases with no gene match: 2. This CDR3 is built from 15 residues. CDR1 is MRHNA and CDR2 is SNTAGT in the germline V gene. CDR3 nucleotides: TGTGCCAGCAGACAGGGGAGCTCCTATAATTCACCCCTCCACTTT. Its translation is CASRQGSSYNSPLHF.

The chain recombines TRBV27 with TRBJ1-1; D perhaps matches TRBD1 (6 bases). The V end was cut by 6 bases, the J end by 1 base, with 12 bases between. In germline, CDR1 is MNHEY, CDR2 SMNVEV (reference sequence). This CDR3 contains 14 residues. CDR3 loop: CASRTGHTNTEAFF. The CDR3 DNA follows: TGTGCCAGCAGAACGGGACACACGAACACTGAAGCTTTCTTT.